The 21 T cell receptor beta chains in this list originate from one sample, sequenced in a study of cytomegalovirus exposure and HLA in healthy donors. Repertoires were generated with immunoSEQ multiplex PCR, while TCRdb's copy carries only in-frame clones and drops some. In the table there are around 300,000 clones, around 90% of which are singletons. Sequenced input: PBMCs. The receptor source for this set is a man aged 25 to 40 in good health and CMV-seronegative.

This CDR3 is CASSLVARGQSGYTF. CDR3 coding DNA: TGCGCCAGCAGCTTGGTTGCCAGGGGGCAAAGTGGCTACACCTTC. The chain carries TRBV5-1 and TRBJ1-2, with 8 positions matching TRBD1. J was trimmed by 7 bases and V by 0 bases; bases with no gene match: 8. The CDR3 has 15 amino acids. In germline, CDR1 is SGHRS, CDR2 YFSETQ. Combining the CDR3 with reference TRBV5-1 and TRBJ1-2 gives the whole variable domain KAGVTQTPRYLIKTRGQQVTLSCSPISGHRSVSWYQQTPGQGLQFLFEYFSETQRNKGNFPGRFSGRQFSNSRSEMNVSTLELGDSALYLCASSLVARGQSGYTFGSGTRLTVV.

The rearrangement joins TRBV5-1 to TRBJ2-5; 12 nucleotides align to TRBD1. The CDR3 sequence is 18 residues long. Trimming took 2 bases from V and 5 from J; bases not matched to a gene: 13. CDR1 is SGHRS and CDR2 is YFSETQ in the germline V gene. The chain's CDR3 is CASSFGPLGTGGDETQYF. The CDR3 DNA reads TGCGCCAGCAGCTTTGGTCCGCTAGGGACAGGGGGCGACGAGACCCAGTACTTC.

This sequence joins TRBV6-5 and TRBJ2-5, with 7 positions matching TRBD1. This CDR3 is 14 amino acids long. V lost 4 bases, J lost 6 bases, and 8 bases stayed unmatched. Germline assignment: CDR1 MNHEY and CDR2 SVGAGI. The CDR3 spells CASSSAGGGKTQYF. The CDR3 DNA follows: TGTGCCAGCAGTTCTGCAGGGGGTGGGAAGACCCAGTACTTC.

This clone was seen a single time. This chain links TRBV7-9 with TRBJ1-1; no clear D gene. CDR1 is SEHNR and CDR2 is FQNEAQ in the germline V gene (reference sequence). The CDR3 sequence is 11 residues long. The V and J ends lost 9 bases and 5 bases respectively, with 10 bases between them. The CDR3 region has the DNA TGTGCCAGTGAGGTTAGAACTGAAGCTTTCTTT. Translating gives CASEVRTEAFF.

The chain carries TRBV10-3 and TRBJ2-3, with no clear D. The ends were cut back, 3 bases at V and 0 bases at J, with 7 bases in the middle. The length of the CDR3 is 14 residues. Germline V gene sequence: CDR1 ENHRY, CDR2 SYGVKD. The CDR3 DNA sequence: TGTGCCATCAGTGATGCGACTAGCACAGATACGCAGTATTTT. It encodes CAISDATSTDTQYF.

The rearrangement links TRBV27 to TRBJ2-1; D possibly corresponds to TRBD1 (7 bases). Germline V lookup: CDR1 MNHEY, CDR2 SMNVEV (reference sequence). Trimming cost V 3 bases and J 4 bases, with 13 bases left between them. The length of the CDR3 is 15 residues. CDR3 region: CASSLEGQLYNEQFF. CDR3 DNA: TGTGCCAGCAGTTTGGAGGGACAGCTTTACAATGAGCAGTTCTTC.

The rearrangement uses TRBV4-1 and TRBJ1-5; 10 bases fit TRBD1. Unmatched junction bases numbered 7, after V lost 4 bases and J lost 7 bases. The length of the CDR3 is 15 residues. Germline CDR1 is MGHRA and CDR2 is YSYEKL. CDR3 loop: CASSPGTGAGQPQHF. The DNA for the CDR3 is TGCGCCAGCAGCCCTGGGACAGGGGCTGGGCAGCCCCAGCATTTT.

This chain joins TRBV30 and TRBJ1-1; 7 bases are a match to TRBD1. There are 12 residues in the CDR3. CDR1 and CDR2 (germline): GTSNPN, SVGIG (reference sequence). V shed 1 base, J shed 6 bases, and the junction held 2 bases outside the gene matches. DNA of the CDR3: TGTGCCTGGAGTGAACAGGGGTCTGAAGCTTTCTTT. It codes for CAWSEQGSEAFF.

This clone was observed a handful of times. V is TRBV6-1 and J is TRBJ1-2; the D is unclear. The CDR3 extends over 14 amino acids. V was cut by 6 bases and J by 2 bases, with 13 bases left in between. From germline, CDR1 is MNHNS and CDR2 SASEGT. CDR3 in DNA: TGTGCCAGCAGACTAGGCACGGGGAACTATGGCTACACCTTC. Translating gives CASRLGTGNYGYTF.

V is TRBV18 and J is TRBJ1-1, with unresolved D. The CDR3 length is 15 residues. Germline loops: CDR1 KGHSH, CDR2 LQKENI. Trimming took 3 bases from V and 3 from J, leaving 14 bases between them. The CDR3: CASSPEGGSDTEAFF. Here the CDR3 DNA reads TGTGCCAGCTCACCGGAGGGAGGGTCGGACACTGAAGCTTTCTTT.

The chain combines TRBV4-3 with TRBJ1-2; D is perhaps TRBD1 (5 bases). CDR1 is LGHNA and CDR2 is YSLEER in the germline V gene. V was pared by 0 bases and J by 6 bases, with 14 bases between. The CDR3 is 15 residues long. This CDR3 is CASSQERRGINGYTF. CDR3 nucleotide sequence: TGCGCCAGCAGCCAAGAACGGCGGGGGATCAATGGCTACACCTTC.

The genes are TRBV6-1 and TRBJ2-1; 9 bases agree with TRBD1. The CDR3 contains 17 residues. The germline V gene has CDR1 MNHNS and CDR2 SASEGT. Trimming at V came to 0 bases and at J to 4 bases, leaving 7 bases not matched to a gene. For the CDR3, the DNA is TGTGCCAGCAGTGAAGCGCGTTTTGGGACAGGGTACAATGAGCAGTTCTTC. This sequence encodes CASSEARFGTGYNEQFF.

The chain couples TRBV6-1 to TRBJ1-5; D call uncertain. Trimming took off 8 bases at V and 4 bases at J, with 12 bases between the two ends. This CDR3 region has 13 residues. Germline CDR1 and CDR2: MNHNS and SASEGT. CDR3 nucleotides: TGTGCCAGCTACAGTTCCCTGAATCAGCCCCAGCATTTT. This codes for CASYSSLNQPQHF.

On this clone itself: Relative to the germline gene, one junction end is altered; a read error may explain this. The chain recombines TRBV6-1 with TRBJ2-7; tentatively, D is TRBD2 (6 bases). The CDR3 totals 16 residues. Germline-derived CDR1 and CDR2 are MNHNS and SASEGT. Written as DNA, the CDR3 is TGTGCCAGCAGTGAATCGGGGGTGATGGCCAGCCTAAACTTGAACTTC. Translating it yields CASSESGVMASLNLNF.

This clone showed up just once. This chain's CDR3 is CASNGGQGAKNIQYF. The CDR3, as DNA: TGTGCCAGCAATGGGGGACAGGGGGCCAAAAACATTCAGTACTTC. The chain combines TRBV2 with TRBJ2-4; 10 nucleotides agree with TRBD1. This CDR3 region has 15 residues. Germline CDR1 is SNHLY and CDR2 is FYNNEI. The V and J ends lost 7 bases and 1 base, in that order; junction bases with no gene match: 4.

V and J are TRBV9 and TRBJ1-5; tentative D call: TRBD1 (5 bases). Deletions cut 3 bases from V and 7 bases from J, with 17 bases between. The CDR3 loop spans 15 amino acids. Germline CDR1 is SGDLS and CDR2 is YYNGEE. The CDR3 is CASSAWGGTGQPQHF. The CDR3 DNA is TGTGCCAGCAGCGCGTGGGGGGGTACTGGGCAGCCCCAGCATTTT.

This clone appeared once. The V call is TRBV19, the J call TRBJ1-4, with no clear D. Germline lookup yields CDR1 LNHDA and CDR2 SQIVND (reference sequence). The V end lost 0 bases, the J end lost 5 bases, and 10 bases lay between the germline ends. This CDR3 spans 15 amino acids. CDR3 sequence reads: CASSIESNYNEKLFF. In nucleotides, the CDR3 is TGTGCCAGTAGTATAGAGTCCAACTACAATGAAAAACTGTTTTTT.

The rearrangement links TRBV28 to TRBJ1-2; D is possibly TRBD1 (5 bases). The CDR3 sequence is 16 residues long. Trimming removed 6 bases from V and 4 bases from J, with 21 bases in between. The germline V gene has CDR1 MDHEN and CDR2 SYDVKM. The CDR3 nucleotides are TGTGCCAGCAGCCGCGCGGGACCCCCGGGGAGCTATGGCTACACCTTC. Its translation: CASSRAGPPGSYGYTF.

This chain uses TRBV11-2 with TRBJ2-3; no clear D. Germline assignment: CDR1 SGHAT and CDR2 FQNNGV. The V and J ends lost 6 bases and 4 bases respectively, with 5 bases between them. The CDR3 spans 11 residues. The CDR3 region has the DNA TGTGCCAGCAGTCCTTCAGATACGCAGTATTTT. Encoded protein: CASSPSDTQYF.

This chain links TRBV2 with TRBJ2-6; D is undetermined. This CDR3 spans 14 amino acids. Germline V gives CDR1 SNHLY, CDR2 FYNNEI. V dropped 6 bases and J dropped 0 bases, with 6 bases sitting between them. This chain's CDR3 is CASRANSGANVLTF. Written as DNA, the CDR3 is TGTGCCAGCAGAGCGAACTCTGGGGCCAACGTCCTGACTTTC.

The rearrangement uses TRBV18 and TRBJ2-3, with D tentatively TRBD2 (5 bases). The CDR3 runs to 16 residues. V gave up 6 bases and J gave up 0 bases, with 16 bases separating them. The germline V gene has CDR1 KGHSH and CDR2 LQKENI. CDR3 sequence: CASSLLDFSSTDTQYF. The CDR3 nucleotides are TGTGCCAGCTCCCTGCTGGACTTCTCTAGCACAGATACGCAGTATTTT.